Below are 27 T cell receptor beta chains sequenced from a single sample in a study of cytomegalovirus exposure and HLA in healthy donors. Amplification used 60 Vbeta primers and 13 Jbeta primers. Produced via immunoSEQ multiplex PCR; TCRdb's table is partial and in-frame only. Seen here are 150,000 to 200,000 clones, 60% to 80% observed once, and the top ten hold 0.85% to 1%. Sequencing input: PBMCs. These receptor sequences come from a woman aged 50 to 65 in good health and CMV-seropositive.

The chain couples TRBV4-1 to TRBJ1-4, with 10 bases aligning to TRBD1. Germline assignment: CDR1 MGHRA and CDR2 YSYEKL. The CDR3 runs to 15 residues. V lost 1 base, J lost 5 bases, and 1 base stayed unmatched. CDR3 residues: CASSQAGQGNEKLFF. The CDR3 region has the DNA TGCGCCAGCAGCCAAGCGGGACAGGGGAATGAAAAACTGTTTTTT.

The chain has TRBV10-1 and TRBJ2-5; TRBD1 might be the D (5 bases). Germline CDR1 is WNHNN and CDR2 is SYGVQD (reference sequence). This CDR3 is 13 amino acids long. Trimming cost V 5 bases and J 1 base, with 8 bases left between them. Written as DNA, the CDR3 is TGCGCCAGCAGTATGACAGTCCAAGAGACCCAGTACTTC. Protein product: CASSMTVQETQYF.

The chain links TRBV29-1 to TRBJ2-3; 10 bases align to TRBD2. There are 14 residues in the CDR3. Unmatched junction bases numbered 5, after V lost 4 bases and J lost 4 bases. From germline, CDR1 is SQVTM and CDR2 ANQGSEA. As DNA, the CDR3 is TGCAGCGTTGGCTCTAGCGGGAGTCCAGATACGCAGTATTTT. This encodes CSVGSSGSPDTQYF.

The chain couples TRBV6-1 to TRBJ1-2, with a possible D match to TRBD1 (6 bases). CDR1 and CDR2 from the germline V gene are MNHNS and SASEGT. The CDR3 extends over 14 amino acids. The V gene lost 8 bases and the J gene lost 1 base, with 14 bases spanning the gap. The chain's CDR3 is CASVPGRGNYGYTF. For the CDR3, the DNA is TGTGCCAGCGTCCCGGGCAGGGGTAACTATGGCTACACCTTC.

The rearrangement links TRBV10-1 to TRBJ2-1; D is unclear. This CDR3 has 13 amino acids. Trimming left V 0 bases short and J 11 bases short, with 11 bases between. Germline lookup yields CDR1 WNHNN and CDR2 SYGVQD (reference sequence). In DNA form, the CDR3 reads TGCGCCAGCAGTGAGTCGTTAGACATTAAGCAGTTCTTC. Translating it yields CASSESLDIKQFF.

This clone was counted between two and nine times. The chain combines TRBV6-5 with TRBJ1-1, with 9 bases identical to TRBD1. The germline V gene has CDR1 MNHEY and CDR2 SVGAGI. The ends lost 1 base at V and 5 bases at J; junction bases unmatched: 5. The CDR3 totals 15 residues. In nucleotides, the CDR3 is TGTGCCAGCAGTTACTATGGGACAGGGTGGACTGAAGCTTTCTTT. Its translation: CASSYYGTGWTEAFF.

The genes are TRBV13 and TRBJ1-5; 7 bases are a match to TRBD1. The CDR3 runs 14 residues. CDR1 is PRHDT, CDR2 FYEKMQ, per germline (reference sequence). With 5 bases clipped from V and 2 bases from J, the junction kept 3 bases outside the gene matches. In nucleotides, the CDR3 is TGTGCCAGCAGCCTCGGACAGGGCAATCAGCCCCAGCATTTT. This translates into CASSLGQGNQPQHF. Filled out from reference TRBV13 and TRBJ1-5, the complete variable domain reads AAGVIQSPRHLIKEKRETATLKCYPIPRHDTVYWYQQGPGQDPQFLISFYEKMQSDKGSIPDRFSAQQFSDYHSELNMSSLELGDSALYFCASSLGQGNQPQHFGDGTRLSIL.

The chain is built from TRBV7-2 and TRBJ2-7; weak D call: TRBD2 (5 bases). The V gene lost 6 bases and the J gene lost 3 bases, with 12 bases spanning the gap. There are 13 residues in the CDR3. The germline V gene has CDR1 SGHTA and CDR2 FQGNSA. The CDR3: CASRRSGLYEQYF. The CDR3 nucleotides are TGTGCCAGCAGACGGAGCGGACTCTACGAGCAGTACTTC.

The chain links TRBV27 to TRBJ2-1; D remains unclear. The CDR3 spans 14 residues. Trimming pared 4 bases from V and 1 base from J, leaving 8 bases between. Germline V CDR1 and CDR2: MNHEY, SMNVEV (reference sequence). The CDR3 nucleotides read TGTGCCAGCAGTTCCAGCGAATCCTACAATGAGCAGTTCTTC. Translated: CASSSSESYNEQFF.

This chain uses TRBV7-9 with TRBJ2-3; D gene ambiguous. Trimming removed 3 bases at V and 5 bases at J, with 6 bases between. The germline CDR1 and CDR2 sequences are SEHNR and FQNEAQ (reference sequence). This CDR3 spans 12 amino acids. CDR3 residues: CASSFSLDTQYF. DNA for the CDR3: TGTGCCAGCAGCTTCAGTTTAGATACGCAGTATTTT. Complete variable domain (other parts from reference TRBV7-9 and TRBJ2-3): DTGVSQNPRHKITKRGQNVTFRCDPISEHNRLYWYRQTLGQGPEFLTYFQNEAQLEKSRLLSDRFSAERPKGSFSTLEIQRTEQGDSAMYLCASSFSLDTQYFGPGTRLTVL.

The chain carries TRBV11-2 and TRBJ2-2; 7 nucleotides align to TRBD1. The CDR3 extends over 16 amino acids. Germline V gene sequence: CDR1 SGHAT, CDR2 FQNNGV. Trimming cost V 4 bases and J 1 base; bases outside gene matches: 6. CDR3 protein: CASSSLGQVNTGELFF. As DNA, the CDR3 is TGTGCCAGCAGCTCATTAGGACAGGTGAACACCGGGGAGCTGTTTTTT.

This rearrangement joins TRBV4-1 to TRBJ1-1, with D possibly matching TRBD1 (5 bases). Germline V gene data show CDR1 as MGHRA and CDR2 as YSYEKL. The CDR3 covers 14 residues. Trimming took off 5 bases at V and 1 base at J, with 11 bases between the two ends. CDR3 residues: CASSIRGKNTEAFF. CDR3 DNA: TGCGCCAGCAGCATAAGGGGCAAGAACACTGAAGCTTTCTTT.

J is TRBJ2-5 and V is TRBV30, with D possibly being TRBD1 (6 bases). The V gene lost 8 bases and the J gene lost 5 bases, with 18 bases spanning the gap. Germline CDR1 is GTSNPN and CDR2 is SVGIG (reference sequence). The CDR3 has 13 residues. CDR3 region: CAGLGAAGETQYF. The DNA of the CDR3 is TGTGCCGGGCTGGGGGCCGCCGGGGAGACCCAGTACTTC.

V is TRBV19 and J is TRBJ2-1; 10 positions match TRBD2. The V gene's germline CDR1 is LNHDA and CDR2 SQIVND (reference sequence). CDR3 length: 14 amino acids. The trim removed 9 bases at V and 8 bases at J, leaving 10 bases unmatched. The CDR3 here is CASEPSGGRDEQFF. The CDR3 coding sequence is TGTGCCAGCGAACCTAGCGGGGGCAGGGATGAGCAGTTCTTC.

This clone came up a few times. The V gene is TRBV28, the J gene TRBJ2-5; D is ambiguous. V was pared by 5 bases and J by 4 bases, with 17 bases between. CDR3 length equals 15 residues. Per the germline V gene, CDR1 is MDHEN and CDR2 is SYDVKM. The CDR3 is CASSPPRSPLETQYF. DNA for the CDR3: TGTGCCAGCAGTCCGCCCAGATCACCCCTAGAGACCCAGTACTTC.

This clone was observed a single time. This chain uses TRBV5-5 with TRBJ1-1; unclear D gene. Germline CDR1 reads SGHKS; CDR2 reads YYEKEE (reference sequence). The ends were cut back, 0 bases at V and 2 bases at J, with 11 bases in the middle. The CDR3 runs 15 residues. The CDR3 bases are TGTGCCAGCAGCTTGGCGGGGAGGGTTAACACTGAAGCTTTCTTT. This codes for CASSLAGRVNTEAFF.

V and J are TRBV19 and TRBJ2-3, with D maybe TRBD2 (5 bases). Trimming took 5 bases from V and 5 from J, leaving 23 bases between them. The CDR3 has 17 residues. The V gene's germline CDR1 is LNHDA and CDR2 SQIVND (reference sequence). The CDR3 here is CASSRGGVVGVGDTQYF. As DNA, the CDR3 is TGTGCCAGTAGTCGGGGTGGGGTGGTGGGCGTCGGAGATACGCAGTATTTT.

This clone has just one count. The gene calls are TRBV18 and TRBJ2-5; TRBD1 aligns across 9 bases. Germline CDR1 KGHSH, CDR2 LQKENI. CDR3 length equals 15 residues. V lost 1 base to trimming and J lost 1 base; unmatched junction nucleotides: 1. As DNA, the CDR3 is TGTGCCAGCTCACCACGGACAGGGGTCCAAGAGACCCAGTACTTC. This codes for CASSPRTGVQETQYF.

This chain links TRBV18 with TRBJ1-5; D not resolved. V lost 9 bases and J lost 5, with 20 bases in between. The CDR3 is made up of 15 amino acids. Germline values: CDR1 KGHSH, CDR2 LQKENI. This CDR3 reads CASSVAGMGDQPQHF. The DNA of the CDR3 is TGTGCCAGTTCCGTCGCGGGGATGGGCGATCAGCCCCAGCATTTT. Full variable domain (missing parts from reference TRBV18 and TRBJ1-5): NAGVMQNPRHLVRRRGQEARLRCSPMKGHSHVYWYRQLPEEGLKFMVYLQKENIIDESGMPKERFSAEFPKEGPSILRIQQVVRGDSAAYFCASSVAGMGDQPQHFGDGTRLSIL.

The chain joins TRBV2 to TRBJ2-1; D may be TRBD1 (5 bases). The CDR3 spans 15 residues. Deletions cut 3 bases from V and 8 bases from J, with 17 bases between. Germline assignment: CDR1 SNHLY and CDR2 FYNNEI. The CDR3 loop reads CASSEDGQSRHEQFF. In DNA, the CDR3 is TGTGCCAGCAGTGAGGACGGACAATCAAGGCATGAGCAGTTCTTC.

The chain joins TRBV6-1 to TRBJ1-3; D ambiguous. Deletions cut 6 bases from V and 3 bases from J, with 9 bases between. Germline CDR1 and CDR2: MNHNS and SASEGT. The CDR3 loop spans 13 amino acids. CDR3 nucleotides: TGTGCCAGCAGGGCCCCCAGTGGAAACACCATATATTTT. Its translation is CASRAPSGNTIYF.

This sequence joins TRBV5-1 and TRBJ2-3, with 8 bases fitting TRBD2. CDR3 size: 13 residues. Germline loops: CDR1 SGHRS, CDR2 YFSETQ. V shed 0 bases, J shed 9 bases, and the junction held 3 bases outside the gene matches. The CDR3 protein is CASSLASGGTQYF. The CDR3 DNA sequence: TGCGCCAGCAGCTTGGCCAGCGGGGGAACGCAGTATTTT.

DNA for the CDR3: TGTGCCAGCAGCTTGGTTCCGACAGAGAGCTATGGCTACACCTTC. Translated, it gives CASSLVPTESYGYTF. The chain uses TRBV5-4 and TRBJ1-2; TRBD1 is a possible D gene (5 bases). Germline assignment: CDR1 SGHNT and CDR2 YYREEE (reference sequence). The CDR3 sequence is 15 residues long. V was clipped by 0 bases and J by 4 bases, with 13 bases between them. The full variable domain, its missing parts supplied by reference TRBV5-4 and TRBJ1-2, is ETGVTQSPTHLIKTRGQQVTLRCSSQSGHNTVSWYQQALGQGPQFIFQYYREEENGRGNFPPRFSGLQFPNYSSELNVNALELDDSALYLCASSLVPTESYGYTFGSGTRLTVV.

This chain joins TRBV19 and TRBJ1-2; D is undetermined. Germline V gene data show CDR1 as LNHDA and CDR2 as SQIVND (reference sequence). This CDR3 comprises 13 residues. Between the trimmed V and J ends, which lost 6 bases and 4 bases, there was a span of 12 bases. The CDR3 sequence is CASRADMFYGYTF. The CDR3 coding sequence is TGTGCCAGTAGAGCCGACATGTTCTATGGCTACACCTTC.

In this sample, this clone turned up a few times. The rearrangement links TRBV9 to TRBJ2-1, with 11 bases identical to TRBD2. There are 16 residues in the CDR3. V lost 4 bases to trimming and J lost 4 bases; unmatched junction nucleotides: 7. Germline CDR1 SGDLS, CDR2 YYNGEE. The DNA of the CDR3 is TGTGCCAGCAGCTCAACTAGCGGGGGCGTTTACAATGAGCAGTTCTTC. It is translated as CASSSTSGGVYNEQFF.

V and J are TRBV2 and TRBJ1-4; weak D call: TRBD1 (6 bases). Germline V CDR1 and CDR2: SNHLY, FYNNEI. V gave up 5 bases and J gave up 8 bases, with 18 bases separating them. The CDR3 loop spans 15 amino acids. The CDR3 DNA sequence: TGTGCCAGCAGTACATCAACAGGGAGTGGAGAAAAACTGTTTTTT. Protein product: CASSTSTGSGEKLFF.

V usage is TRBV19 and J usage is TRBJ2-5, with D maybe TRBD1 (5 bases). Germline V CDR1 and CDR2: LNHDA, SQIVND (reference sequence). V lost 3 bases and J lost 3, with 8 bases in between. The CDR3 runs 13 residues. The CDR3, as DNA: TGTGCCAGTAGTATTGACAGCGAAGAGACCCAGTACTTC. Translating it yields CASSIDSEETQYF.